What follows describes a single T cell receptor beta chain. Its antigen is unknown. The CDR3 consists of 13 residues. CDR1 SGHTA and CDR2 FQGTGA come from the germline V gene. V was cut by 5 bases and J by 1 base, with 7 bases left in between. This record comes from a study of shared clonotypes between healthy human individuals. Study observations and caveats: An expected dependence of interdonor clonotype sharing on sequencing depth was noted.

Donors were healthy HIV-negative adults without recently reported acute infections or vaccinations. Original analysis: Sequence data from immunoSEQ were junction-only and lacked quality scores; consequently, filtering differed. Produced via immunoSEQ multiplex PCR; TCRdb's table is partial and in-frame only. Clone size and V and J calls were adopted from that table, with D and trimming inferred from the DNA. The data show 450,000 to 500,000 clones, with around 73% seen just once and around 12% held by the top ten. The chain couples TRBV7-3 to TRBJ2-3; D not certain. The specimen was PBMCs. The receptor was derived from a woman aged 35 to 49 in good health. Some clones in this sample may be carry-over from other donors' samples. CDR3 DNA: TGTGCCAGCAGCGCGGAGCGCACAGATACGCAGTATTTT. It yields the protein CASSAERTDTQYF.